One sample yielded the 26 T cell receptor beta chains listed below, sequenced in a study of T cells in Graves' hyperthyroidism and ophthalmopathy. The CDR3 regions of TCR beta were amplified from RNA transcripts. The HTBI primer set was used in a first-round RT-PCR of the TCR CDR3. TCRdb re-called the multiplex PCR reads through MiXCR, storing one row per CDR3 protein. Here the sample spans about 580,000 distinct CDR3 sequences, around 45% being singletons. What was sequenced was peripheral blood or thyroid tissue (not recorded which). These TCRs come from a woman younger than 30 with Graves' hyperthyroidism.

V is TRBV3-1 and J is TRBJ2-2; D gene unclear. Trimming left V 6 bases short and J 0 bases short, with 11 bases between. CDR1 is LGHDT, CDR2 YNNKEL, per germline (reference sequence). CDR3 size: 15 residues. This CDR3 is CASSLVKTNTGELFF. The CDR3 nucleotides are TGTGCCAGCAGTTTGGTGAAGACGAACACCGGGGAGCTGTTTTTT.

This clonotype was observed many times. The chain carries TRBV7-9 and TRBJ1-2; 9 nucleotides line up with TRBD1. This CDR3 has 16 amino acids. The V and J ends lost 6 bases and 1 base, in that order; junction bases with no gene match: 9. The germline CDR1 and CDR2 sequences are SEHNR and FQNEAQ (reference sequence). In nucleotides, the CDR3 is TGTGCCAGCAGGGGAAGAACAGGGGGCCTTAACTATGGCTACACCTTC. Translation gives CASRGRTGGLNYGYTF.

This clonotype was observed a few times. The rearrangement joins TRBV7-6 to TRBJ1-1; 10 bases map to TRBD1. The germline gives CDR1 SGHVS, CDR2 FNYEAQ. Trimming at V came to 4 bases and at J to 7 bases, leaving 6 bases not matched to a gene. CDR3 length: 14 amino acids. The CDR3 reads CASSSGTGVGEAFF. The CDR3 DNA sequence: TGTGCCAGCAGCTCTGGGACAGGGGTTGGTGAAGCTTTCTTT.

This clonotype came up many times. The chain couples TRBV12-3 or TRBV12-4 to TRBJ2-7, with a weak D call TRBD1 (7 bases). With 5 bases removed from V and 0 bases from J, the gap between germline ends came to 17 bases. CDR3 length equals 16 residues. The CDR3 sequence: CASSPQGGGYSYEQYF. The DNA of the CDR3 is TGTGCCAGCAGTCCTCAGGGGGGCGGCTACTCCTACGAGCAGTACTTC.

The table lists this clonotype with many counts. The V and J genes are TRBV10-3 and TRBJ1-2, with D maybe TRBD1 (6 bases). The CDR3 sequence is 16 residues long. The germline V gene encodes CDR1 ENHRY and CDR2 SYGVKD. Trimming took off 3 bases at V and 2 bases at J, with 16 bases between the two ends. Here the CDR3 reads CAISDSSLTGNYGYTF. The CDR3, as DNA: TGTGCCATCAGTGATTCATCTTTGACAGGCAACTATGGCTACACCTTC.

This clonotype has at least ten counts. The chain uses TRBV10-3 and TRBJ2-7; TRBD1 agrees at 11 bases. CDR1 ENHRY and CDR2 SYGVKD come from the germline V gene. CDR3 size: 16 residues. With V trimmed by 6 bases and J by 5 bases, 12 bases remained unmatched. CDR3 in DNA: TGTGCCATCAGCGGTGGGACAGGGGGTTCTCGGAACGAGCAGTACTTC. This translates into CAISGGTGGSRNEQYF.

This clonotype was seen once. The chain is built from TRBV29-1 and TRBJ1-1; D may be TRBD1 (5 bases). CDR1 SQVTM and CDR2 ANQGSEA come from the germline V gene. The CDR3 has 11 amino acids. V was cut by 7 bases and J by 5 bases, with 11 bases left in between. In DNA form, the CDR3 reads TGCAGCGCAAGGGGACGAACTGAAGCTTTCTTT. It is translated as CSARGRTEAFF.

This clonotype was picked up many times. The V gene is TRBV7-2, the J gene TRBJ2-5; 7 bases line up with TRBD2. This CDR3 contains 15 residues. V gave up 1 base and J gave up 5 bases; unmatched junction bases: 7. CDR1 SGHTA and CDR2 FQGNSA come from the germline V gene. In DNA, the CDR3 is TGTGCCAGCAGCTTAGATCCTAGCGGTTCGGAGACCCAGTACTTC. Protein sequence: CASSLDPSGSETQYF. Full variable domain (remainder filled in from reference TRBV7-2 and TRBJ2-5): GAGVSQSPSNKVTEKGKDVELRCDPISGHTALYWYRQSLGQGLEFLIYFQGNSAPDKSGLPSDRFSAERTGGSVSTLTIQRTQQEDSAVYLCASSLDPSGSETQYFGPGTRLLVL.

The chain couples TRBV20-1 to TRBJ1-2, with 9 bases that match TRBD1. After removal of 6 bases from V and 6 bases from J, the junction contained 11 bases not matched to a gene. Germline V gives CDR1 DFQATT, CDR2 SNEGSKA (reference sequence). CDR3 size: 14 residues. The CDR3 nucleotides read TGCAGTGCCCCCAGGCGTACAGGGGGCCATGGCTACACCTTC. Translated, it gives CSAPRRTGGHGYTF.

This sequence joins TRBV7-9 and TRBJ1-1, with 7 bases fitting TRBD1. Losses at the gene ends were 3 bases for V and 7 bases for J; bases not matched to a gene: 5. The CDR3 sequence is 13 residues long. CDR1 is SEHNR, CDR2 FQNEAQ, per germline (reference sequence). CDR3 loop: CASSLGTVGEAFF. The CDR3 DNA is TGTGCCAGCAGCTTGGGGACAGTTGGTGAAGCTTTCTTT.

This clonotype was seen only a few times. V gene TRBV12-3 or TRBV12-4 combines with J gene TRBJ1-1, with D uncertain. V was cut by 2 bases and J by 5 bases, with 15 bases left in between. There are 15 residues in the CDR3. CDR3 DNA: TGTGCCAGCAGTTTATCTCTGAGTCGAGGTACTGAAGCTTTCTTT. It yields the protein CASSLSLSRGTEAFF.

The chain uses TRBV5-5 and TRBJ1-1, with D maybe TRBD1 (6 bases). The CDR3 spans 13 residues. Trimming stripped 5 bases from V and 6 bases from J, with 14 bases between. Germline V gene data show CDR1 as SGHKS and CDR2 as YYEKEE (reference sequence). CDR3 sequence reads: CASSLQGPAEAFF. The CDR3 bases are TGTGCCAGCAGTCTACAGGGACCGGCTGAAGCTTTCTTT.

V is TRBV20-1 and J is TRBJ2-3; D may be TRBD1 (5 bases). This CDR3 spans 14 amino acids. Per germline, CDR1 DFQATT and CDR2 SNEGSKA (reference sequence). V was clipped by 5 bases and J by 1 base, with 13 bases between them. In nucleotides, the CDR3 is TGCAGTGCTCCTGACAGAGGAGGCACAGATACGCAGTATTTT. Encoded protein: CSAPDRGGTDTQYF.

This clonotype was counted only a few times. The J gene is TRBJ2-7, the V gene TRBV4-1; weak D call: TRBD1 (6 bases). Germline V lookup: CDR1 MGHRA, CDR2 YSYEKL. The CDR3 extends over 15 amino acids. The V and J ends lost 0 bases and 6 bases respectively, with 15 bases between them. The CDR3 is CASSQERYTGSEQYF. The CDR3 nucleotides are TGCGCCAGCAGCCAAGAAAGGTACACAGGGAGCGAGCAGTACTTC.

This clonotype has a handful of counts. V and J are TRBV6-5 and TRBJ1-3, with D possibly being TRBD1 (6 bases). Per the germline V gene, CDR1 is MNHEY and CDR2 is SVGAGI. CDR3 length: 17 amino acids. The V end lost 0 bases, the J end lost 0 bases, and 12 bases lay between the germline ends. The CDR3 spells CASSYSKRGGSGNTIYF. The CDR3 DNA sequence: TGTGCCAGCAGTTACTCGAAGCGAGGGGGCTCTGGAAACACCATATATTTT.

J is TRBJ2-7 and V is TRBV7-3; 10 nucleotides align to TRBD2. The J call may be mistaken, given a closer DNA end match to TRBJ2-1. The CDR3 runs 13 residues. CDR1 and CDR2 from the germline V gene are SGHTA and FQGTGA. The CDR3 is CASSPRTSGEQFF. DNA of the CDR3: TGTGCCAGCAGCCCAAGGACTAGCGGCGAGCAGTTCTTC.

This clonotype has just a few counts. A much larger clone lies a single base off, so this may be a read error. The CDR3 reads CASRDRGDYGYAF. For the CDR3, the DNA is TGTGCCAGTAGGGACAGGGGGGACTATGGCTACGCCTTC. The rearrangement links TRBV19 to TRBJ1-2, with TRBD1 matching 10 bases. CDR3 length: 13 amino acids. From germline, CDR1 is LNHDA and CDR2 SQIVND (reference sequence).

This clonotype appeared many times. This chain links TRBV6-2 or TRBV6-3 with TRBJ2-7; tentative D call: TRBD2 (6 bases). The CDR3 has 14 residues. V was shortened by 2 bases and J by 2 bases, with 10 bases between the two germline ends. Germline V lookup: CDR1 MNHEY, CDR2 SVGEGT. CDR3 nucleotide sequence: TGTGCCAGCAGTTACGAGGAGGGGCCCTACGAGCAGTACTTC. Translated: CASSYEEGPYEQYF.

There are many counts of this clonotype. The V gene is TRBV5-1, the J gene TRBJ2-6, with 11 positions matching TRBD1. The CDR3 extends over 19 amino acids. CDR1 is SGHRS and CDR2 is YFSETQ in the germline V gene. J gave up 1 base and V 4 bases, and 10 bases lay outside the gene matches. CDR3 bases: TGCGCCAGCAGCGGACGGACAGGGGGCTTGGGTTCTGGGGCCAACGTCCTGACTTTC. This translates into CASSGRTGGLGSGANVLTF.

The gene calls are TRBV7-9 and TRBJ1-2, with a tentative D call TRBD1 (6 bases). The ends were cut back, 4 bases at V and 3 bases at J, with 15 bases in the middle. CDR3 size: 15 residues. The germline V gene encodes CDR1 SEHNR and CDR2 FQNEAQ (reference sequence). The CDR3 coding sequence is TGTGCCAGCAGCTCCCCCGAAGGGGGGGACTATGGCTACACCTTC. It encodes CASSSPEGGDYGYTF.

The chain carries TRBV10-3 and TRBJ1-5; 10 bases are shared with TRBD1. After removal of 7 bases from V and 14 bases from J, the junction contained 11 bases not matched to a gene. The CDR3 contains 13 residues. Germline V gene data show CDR1 as ENHRY and CDR2 as SYGVKD. The CDR3 region is CAIKLTGGGYEHF. DNA of the CDR3: TGTGCCATCAAACTGACAGGGGGCGGCTACGAGCATTTT.

This chain uses TRBV7-2 with TRBJ1-6; D remains unclear. The CDR3 is made up of 15 amino acids. Germline values: CDR1 SGHTA, CDR2 FQGNSA. Trimming stripped 3 bases from V and 6 bases from J, with 12 bases between. The CDR3 here is CASSLAVAGNSPLHF. The CDR3 DNA reads TGTGCCAGCAGCTTGGCAGTAGCGGGTAATTCACCCCTCCACTTT.

This clonotype appeared many times. This chain links TRBV2 with TRBJ2-7; tentatively, D is TRBD1 (5 bases). V lost 6 bases and J 3 bases, leaving 9 bases between the germline ends. Germline CDR1 is SNHLY and CDR2 is FYNNEI. The CDR3 sequence is 12 residues long. CDR3 nucleotide sequence: TGTGCCAGCAGACGGCAGGGCTACGAGCAGTACTTC. The encoded protein is CASRRQGYEQYF.

V gene TRBV29-1 combines with J gene TRBJ2-5; D tentatively reads TRBD1 or TRBD2 (5 bases each). Trimming removed 3 bases from V and 2 bases from J, with 13 bases in between. Germline V lookup: CDR1 SQVTM, CDR2 ANQGSEA. CDR3 size: 14 residues. The CDR3 region is CSVDRDGGQETQYF. Here the CDR3 DNA reads TGCAGCGTTGACAGGGATGGAGGACAAGAGACCCAGTACTTC.

Concerning this clonotype: A much larger clone is a single base away; this may be a read error. V is TRBV28 and J is TRBJ2-7; no firm D call. This CDR3 spans 11 amino acids. Germline V gives CDR1 MDHEN, CDR2 SYDVKM. The CDR3 DNA follows: TGTGCCAGCAGTGTCAACTACGAGCAGTGCTTC. Translated, it gives CASSVNYEQCF.

The rearrangement joins TRBV20-1 to TRBJ2-7; 14 bases fit TRBD2. The CDR3 contains 15 residues. Trimming at V came to 5 bases and at J to 7 bases, leaving 10 bases not matched to a gene. Germline lookup yields CDR1 DFQATT and CDR2 SNEGSKA (reference sequence). CDR3 in amino acids: CSAGTSGSSYNEQYF. CDR3 bases: TGCAGTGCTGGGACTAGCGGGAGCTCCTACAATGAGCAGTACTTC.